The 26 T cell receptor beta chains in this list originate from one sample, sequenced in a study of OX40 agonist ivuxolimab in advanced cancers. Libraries were prepared by immunoSEQ multiplex PCR; TCRdb keeps only in-frame clonotypes and omits some of them. The data hold about 110,000 clones, with around 93% observed a single time. The sample was CD4+ or CD8+ T cells sorted from blood, taken in a trial of the OX40 agonist ivuxolimab. These receptors were taken from an adult with an advanced solid tumor such as melanoma, head and neck, liver or kidney cancer.

This sequence joins TRBV18 and TRBJ2-3; D remains ambiguous. Germline V gene sequence: CDR1 KGHSH, CDR2 LQKENI. The V end lost 6 bases, the J end lost 0 bases, and 10 bases lay between the germline ends. This CDR3 is 14 amino acids long. This CDR3 reads CASSGFSSTDTQYF. CDR3 DNA: TGTGCCAGCTCTGGATTTAGTAGCACAGATACGCAGTATTTT.

The V call is TRBV19, the J call TRBJ2-7; D call uncertain. The germline V gene encodes CDR1 LNHDA and CDR2 SQIVND (reference sequence). V gave up 9 bases and J gave up 2 bases, with 20 bases separating them. This CDR3 spans 15 amino acids. CDR3: CASQTNVGPTYEQYF. CDR3 coding DNA: TGTGCCAGCCAAACCAATGTAGGGCCTACCTACGAGCAGTACTTC.

This chain uses TRBV6-1 with TRBJ1-4; a possible D gene is TRBD1 (6 bases). Germline V gene sequence: CDR1 MNHNS, CDR2 SASEGT. The CDR3 sequence is 15 residues long. V was pared by 5 bases and J by 8 bases, with 18 bases between. CDR3 in amino acids: CASSHETGFREKLFF. In DNA form, the CDR3 reads TGTGCCAGCAGTCATGAAACAGGGTTCAGGGAAAAACTGTTTTTT.

The chain employs TRBV10-3 and TRBJ1-5; 7 nucleotides agree with TRBD1. CDR3 length equals 15 residues. Germline V gives CDR1 ENHRY, CDR2 SYGVKD. V shed 6 bases, J shed 6 bases, and the junction held 11 bases outside the gene matches. CDR3 region: CAISSGQGGSQPQHF. The CDR3 coding sequence is TGTGCCATCAGCAGCGGGCAGGGGGGAAGTCAGCCCCAGCATTTT.

The table lists this clone with a few counts. The J gene is TRBJ1-1, the V gene TRBV6-1, with a possible D match to TRBD1 (5 bases). V lost 5 bases and J 1 base, leaving 11 bases between the germline ends. The CDR3 is 14 amino acids. Germline V gene data show CDR1 as MNHNS and CDR2 as SASEGT. CDR3 nucleotide sequence: TGTGCCAGCAGTACACAGGCCTCGAACACTGAAGCTTTCTTT. This sequence encodes CASSTQASNTEAFF.

This clone has only one observation. The chain combines TRBV5-1 with TRBJ2-7, with no clear D. With 2 bases removed from V and 4 bases from J, the gap between germline ends came to 7 bases. Germline loops: CDR1 SGHRS, CDR2 YFSETQ. The CDR3 spans 12 residues. This CDR3 is CASSFLGYEQYF. Here the CDR3 DNA reads TGCGCCAGCAGCTTCCTAGGTTACGAGCAGTACTTC.

J is TRBJ2-5 and V is TRBV18; tentative D call: TRBD2 (6 bases). Germline values: CDR1 KGHSH, CDR2 LQKENI. The CDR3 runs to 13 residues. Trimming stripped 3 bases from V and 4 bases from J, with 9 bases between. CDR3 sequence (DNA): TGTGCCAGCTCACCGGGCGGGATAGAGACCCAGTACTTC. It specifies CASSPGGIETQYF.

This clone is a singleton in its sample. The rearrangement uses TRBV30 and TRBJ2-7, with unresolved D. CDR1 GTSNPN and CDR2 SVGIG come from the germline V gene (reference sequence). The length of the CDR3 is 12 residues. CDR3 DNA: TGTGCGATGGCCCGCATAGGCTACGAGCAGTACTTC. Translated: CAMARIGYEQYF.

The CDR3 DNA reads as TGCGCCAGCAGCTTGGGGTCGGGGGACGACGAGCAGTACTTC. Protein: CASSLGSGDDEQYF. The rearrangement joins TRBV5-1 to TRBJ2-7, with D possibly TRBD2 on 6 matching bases. The CDR3 extends over 14 amino acids. Germline-derived CDR1 and CDR2 are SGHRS and YFSETQ. The V gene lost 0 bases and the J gene lost 5 bases, with 12 bases spanning the gap.

V gene TRBV19 combines with J gene TRBJ1-1; D remains unclear. V was trimmed by 3 bases and J by 0 bases, leaving 20 bases between them. The CDR3 spans 18 residues. Germline V gene sequence: CDR1 LNHDA, CDR2 SQIVND (reference sequence). CDR3 sequence (DNA): TGTGCCAGTAGTATGCTCCCAGGAGGAATTGGCATGAACACTGAAGCTTTCTTT. Its protein product is CASSMLPGGIGMNTEAFF. Drawing the rest from reference TRBV19 and TRBJ1-1, the complete variable domain is DGGITQSPKYLFRKEGQNVTLSCEQNLNHDAMYWYRQDPGQGLRLIYYSQIVNDFQKGDIAEGYSVSREKKESFPLTVTSAQKNPTAFYLCASSMLPGGIGMNTEAFFGQGTRLTVV.

J is TRBJ2-3 and V is TRBV4-2, with 8 bases that match TRBD2. The CDR3 length is 18 residues. V gave up 0 bases and J gave up 0 bases; unmatched junction bases: 8. Germline V gene sequence: CDR1 LGHNA, CDR2 YNFKEQ. The CDR3 loop is CASSQDGAGGRSTDTQYF. The CDR3 nucleotides are TGTGCCAGCAGCCAAGATGGGGCGGGGGGAAGAAGCACAGATACGCAGTATTTT.

In this sample, this clone turned up many times. CDR3 nucleotide sequence: TGTGCCAGCAGTCCCAGGGGGCTAGGGGGCTACACCTTC. Its translation is CASSPRGLGGYTF. The gene calls are TRBV27 and TRBJ1-2, with 8 nucleotides matching TRBD1. The CDR3 totals 13 residues. Per germline, CDR1 MNHEY and CDR2 SMNVEV (reference sequence). The V and J ends lost 5 bases and 8 bases, in that order; junction bases with no gene match: 7.

Only one count was recorded for this clone. V usage is TRBV6-5 and J usage is TRBJ2-2; D could derive from TRBD1 or TRBD2 (5 bases each). Trimming took off 2 bases at V and 5 bases at J, with 15 bases between the two ends. The CDR3 is 16 amino acids. Germline V CDR1 and CDR2: MNHEY, SVGAGI. In DNA, the CDR3 is TGTGCCAGCAGTTACGGAAGGGTGGGGGTGACCGGGGAGCTGTTTTTT. It codes for CASSYGRVGVTGELFF.

The chain is built from TRBV19 and TRBJ1-5; no reliable D call. The germline V gene has CDR1 LNHDA and CDR2 SQIVND (reference sequence). The CDR3 covers 14 residues. V was cut by 7 bases and J by 0 bases, with 10 bases left in between. DNA of the CDR3: TGTGCCAGTACAACAGAGTATAGCAATCAGCCCCAGCATTTT. Residues: CASTTEYSNQPQHF.

This clone was seen only a few times. The chain employs TRBV2 and TRBJ2-1; D unclear. The CDR3 has 14 amino acids. Germline CDR1 and CDR2: SNHLY and FYNNEI. Trimming pared 4 bases from V and 6 bases from J, leaving 13 bases between. The CDR3 region is CASSGEGLVNEQFF. The CDR3 DNA reads TGTGCCAGCAGTGGTGAAGGGTTGGTCAATGAGCAGTTCTTC.

The V call is TRBV18, the J call TRBJ2-3; 11 nucleotides align to TRBD2. The ends lost 4 bases at V and 1 base at J; junction bases unmatched: 7. The CDR3 consists of 17 residues. CDR1 is KGHSH and CDR2 is LQKENI in the germline V gene. The CDR3 DNA sequence: TGTGCCAGCTCACGGGACACTAGCGGGGGAGGCACAGATACGCAGTATTTT. It translates to CASSRDTSGGGTDTQYF.

The chain joins TRBV7-9 to TRBJ2-2; 9 nucleotides match TRBD2. With V trimmed by 4 bases and J by 7 bases, 13 bases remained unmatched. The germline CDR1 and CDR2 sequences are SEHNR and FQNEAQ (reference sequence). This CDR3 region has 17 residues. The CDR3 DNA follows: TGTGCCAGCAGCTCTGGATTAGCGGGGGCCTCCGGCGGGGAGCTGTTTTTT. This encodes CASSSGLAGASGGELFF.

V and J are TRBV30 and TRBJ1-4; D call uncertain. CDR3 length equals 14 residues. Germline CDR1 reads GTSNPN; CDR2 reads SVGIG (reference sequence). V was shortened by 4 bases and J by 6 bases, with 15 bases between the two germline ends. This chain's CDR3 is CAWKPPGWDEKLFF. Here the CDR3 DNA reads TGTGCCTGGAAACCCCCGGGGTGGGATGAAAAACTGTTTTTT.

The genes are TRBV23-1 and TRBJ2-1; no clear D. TRBV23-1 is filed as an ORF, its function uncertain. This CDR3 has 14 residues. Trimming cost V 2 bases and J 6 bases, with 11 bases left between them. CDR3 residues: CASSQPNWGNEQFF. In DNA, the CDR3 is TGCGCCAGCAGTCAACCGAACTGGGGCAATGAGCAGTTCTTC.

The rearrangement joins TRBV4-1 to TRBJ2-5; TRBD2 matches at 14 bases. The germline CDR1 and CDR2 sequences are MGHRA and YSYEKL. J gave up 3 bases and V 4 bases, and 16 bases lay outside the gene matches. This CDR3 contains 20 residues. The CDR3 spells CASSLYRGTSGGREEETQYF. Written as DNA, the CDR3 is TGCGCCAGCAGCCTGTACCGGGGGACTAGCGGGGGCCGGGAGGAAGAGACCCAGTACTTC.

This clone was seen just once. The rearrangement links TRBV30 to TRBJ1-2; no reliable D call. Looked up from germline, CDR1 is GTSNPN and CDR2 is SVGIG (reference sequence). This CDR3 has 12 residues. Trimming removed 0 bases at V and 6 bases at J, with 8 bases between. The CDR3 DNA follows: TGTGCCTGGAGTGTACTGACACATGGCTACACCTTC. Its translation is CAWSVLTHGYTF.

This clone was seen a single time. The rearrangement links TRBV11-2 to TRBJ2-3, with no clear D. Trimming pared 0 bases from V and 1 base from J, leaving 11 bases between. The length of the CDR3 is 16 residues. CDR1 is SGHAT and CDR2 is FQNNGV in the germline V gene. CDR3 in amino acids: CASSLDRVLGTDTQYF. The CDR3 coding sequence is TGTGCCAGCAGCTTAGATCGGGTTCTGGGCACAGATACGCAGTATTTT.

This clone was recorded a few times. CDR3 sequence reads: CASSPGTGYETEAFF. For the CDR3, the DNA is TGTGCCAGCTCACCAGGGACAGGGTATGAAACTGAAGCTTTCTTT. This chain connects TRBV18 to TRBJ1-1; 9 bases are shared with TRBD1. Germline V CDR1 and CDR2: KGHSH, LQKENI. V was pared by 2 bases and J by 5 bases, with 6 bases of the junction left unmatched. The CDR3 has 15 amino acids.

This chain links TRBV7-9 with TRBJ1-1; 9 bases line up with TRBD1. J lost 7 bases, V lost 8 bases, and 17 bases had no gene match. CDR3 length: 16 residues. From germline, CDR1 is SEHNR and CDR2 FQNEAQ (reference sequence). CDR3 sequence: CASGKQGAIEGLEAFF. The CDR3 DNA reads as TGTGCCAGCGGAAAACAGGGGGCCATAGAAGGGCTTGAAGCTTTCTTT.

This clone was seen once. V is TRBV6-5 and J is TRBJ2-7; the match to TRBD2 covers 10 bases. J was trimmed by 6 bases and V by 6 bases; bases with no gene match: 8. The CDR3 contains 14 residues. The germline gives CDR1 MNHEY, CDR2 SVGAGI. The CDR3 DNA sequence: TGTGCCAGCAGAACGGGACTAGCGACAGTCGAGCAGTACTTC. This sequence encodes CASRTGLATVEQYF.

Of note for this clone: The sample contains more than one DNA sequence encoding this CDR3. The CDR3 here is CASRDYSYEQYF. Here the CDR3 DNA reads TGTGCCAGTAGGGACTACTCCTACGAGCAGTACTTC. V and J are TRBV19 and TRBJ2-7; a possible D gene is TRBD2 (6 bases). There are 12 residues in the CDR3. CDR1 is LNHDA and CDR2 is SQIVND in the germline V gene (reference sequence). V lost 6 bases and J 0 bases, leaving 6 bases between the germline ends.